This is a list of T cell receptor beta chains from one sample in a study of response to subunit inactivated influenza vaccine. From the RT-PCR reads, TCRdb called clonotypes with MiXCR, one entry per CDR3 protein. This sample yields 500,000 to 600,000 distinct CDR3 sequences, of which around 13% are seen a single time; approximately 10% belongs to the top ten. The sample was PBMCs from blood, taken approximately 12 days after vaccination. The receptors were gathered from a man aged 50 or older who received an inactivated influenza vaccine. CDR3s include the opening cysteine and the closing phenylalanine or tryptophan. Each record gives: clone size, V gene, J gene, D gene, CDR3 protein, CDR3 DNA. The D gene is left open where the match is weak. Clone size, where shown, is once, few, many, or a class for clones that have expanded.

few	TRBV6-1	TRBJ2-1	TRBD2	CASSEGTSRRNEQFF	TGTGCCAGCAGTGAAGGGACTAGCCGACGCAATGAGCAGTTCTTC
few	TRBV20-1	TRBJ2-1	.	CSASGVSYYNEQFF	TGCAGTGCTAGTGGGGTCTCCTATTACAATGAGCAGTTCTTC
.	TRBV5-5	TRBJ2-2	TRBD1	CASSLVQGAPNTGELFF	TGTGCCAGCAGCTTGGTGCAGGGGGCTCCGAACACCGGGGAGCTGTTTTTT
.	TRBV30	TRBJ1-6	TRBD1	CAWSEGQGVISPLHF	TGTGCCTGGAGTGAAGGACAGGGGGTTATTTCACCCCTCCACTTT
many	TRBV11-2	TRBJ2-1	TRBD2	CASSLDSSGGVSSYNEQFF	TGTGCCAGCAGCTTAGATTCTAGCGGGGGGGTTAGCTCCTACAATGAGCAGTTCTTC
.	TRBV20-1	TRBJ2-7	.	CSASVGTTYEQYF	TGCAGTGCTAGCGTCGGCACCACCTACGAGCAGTACTTC
few	TRBV5-1	TRBJ1-2	.	CASRRTGEATYGYTF	TGCGCCAGCAGGCGTACGGGAGAGGCAACCTATGGCTACACCTTC
.	TRBV10-3	TRBJ2-7	.	CAISESRYEQYF	TGTGCCATCAGTGAGTCGCGCTACGAGCAGTACTTC
.	TRBV7-2	TRBJ2-1	TRBD2	CASSYLAGGLGEQFF	TGTGCCAGCAGCTATCTAGCGGGAGGACTTGGTGAGCAGTTCTTC
.	TRBV7-2	TRBJ2-2	.	CASSRGGATGELFF	TGTGCCAGCAGCCGAGGGGGAGCCACCGGGGAGCTGTTTTTT
few	TRBV7-2	TRBJ1-3	.	CASSLAPTSSGNTIYF	TGTGCCAGCAGCTTAGCGCCCACCAGCTCTGGAAACACCATATATTTT
.	TRBV12-3/TRBV12-4	TRBJ2-2	.	CASSPRQGRAGELFF	TGTGCCAGCAGTCCGCGACAGGGGAGGGCCGGGGAGCTGTTTTTT
.	TRBV10-3	TRBJ2-7	.	CAISESSTDFYEQYF	TGTGCCATCAGTGAGTCGTCAACCGATTTCTACGAGCAGTACTTC